This paragraph covers one T cell receptor beta chain sequence. This sample was taken from a study of CD8+ T cells in alopecia areata. The CDR3 has 20 amino acids. Trimming took 2 bases from V and 0 from J; bases not matched to a gene: 13. As to treatment: oral pan-JAK inhibitor, 5-10 mg twice daily. Extracted RNA was reverse transcribed into cDNA, the sequencing template. Here immunoSEQ multiplex PCR was the method, and the copy in TCRdb shows in-frame clones only, minus some. The sample holds around 100,000 clones, about 40% seen once. This TCR came from a human donor with alopecia areata. This sample comprised CD8+ T cells sorted from blood, obtained at week 24, from a patient treated with tofacitinib. The rearrangement joins TRBV23-1 to TRBJ2-4; 10 positions agree with TRBD1. TRBV23-1 is reported as an ORF; its role is uncertain. The CDR3 DNA reads TGCGCCAGCAGTCAAACAATATCAGGACAGGGGGAGGGAGCCAAAAACATTCAGTACTTC. Its protein is CASSQTISGQGEGAKNIQYF.